This T cell receptor (beta chain) was identified in a study of blood T cell repertoires in COVID-19. The junction had 7 bases not matched to a gene; V was cut back by 0 bases and J by 9 bases. The CDR3 runs 16 residues. CDR1 and CDR2 from the germline V gene are SGHNT and YYREEE (reference sequence). Per the authors' pipeline: Amplification of reference gene primers provided the estimated nucleated cell counts. Sequencing was performed with immunoSEQ multiplex PCR; in TCRdb, only in-frame clones are kept and a portion is missing. V, J and clone size were drawn from that table, and D and trimming were deduced from the DNA. The repertoire has some 160,000 clones, more than 70% of them found once; the top ten carry approximately 18%. Only one count was recorded for this clone.

The source material was peripheral blood. The chain employs TRBV5-4 and TRBJ1-6; TRBD1 matches 9 bases. This TCR came from a woman aged 65 to 85 who had recovered from COVID-19. This CDR3 reads CASSLAVGTGISPLHF. The CDR3 DNA follows: TGTGCCAGCAGCTTGGCCGTGGGGACAGGGATTTCACCCCTCCACTTT. The full variable domain, completed using reference TRBV5-4 and TRBJ1-6, is ETGVTQSPTHLIKTRGQQVTLRCSSQSGHNTVSWYQQALGQGPQFIFQYYREEENGRGNFPPRFSGLQFPNYSSELNVNALELDDSALYLCASSLAVGTGISPLHFGNGTRLTVT.